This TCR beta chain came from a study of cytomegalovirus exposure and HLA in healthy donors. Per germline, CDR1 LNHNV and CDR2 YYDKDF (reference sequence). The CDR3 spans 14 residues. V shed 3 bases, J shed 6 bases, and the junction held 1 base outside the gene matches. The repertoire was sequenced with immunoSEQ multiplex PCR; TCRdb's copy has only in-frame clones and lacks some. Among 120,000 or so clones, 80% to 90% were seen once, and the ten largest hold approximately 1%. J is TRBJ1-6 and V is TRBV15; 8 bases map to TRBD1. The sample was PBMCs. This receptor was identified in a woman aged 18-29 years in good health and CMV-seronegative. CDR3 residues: CATSRDRANSPLHF. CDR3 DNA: TGTGCCACCAGCAGGGACAGGGCTAATTCACCCCTCCACTTT.